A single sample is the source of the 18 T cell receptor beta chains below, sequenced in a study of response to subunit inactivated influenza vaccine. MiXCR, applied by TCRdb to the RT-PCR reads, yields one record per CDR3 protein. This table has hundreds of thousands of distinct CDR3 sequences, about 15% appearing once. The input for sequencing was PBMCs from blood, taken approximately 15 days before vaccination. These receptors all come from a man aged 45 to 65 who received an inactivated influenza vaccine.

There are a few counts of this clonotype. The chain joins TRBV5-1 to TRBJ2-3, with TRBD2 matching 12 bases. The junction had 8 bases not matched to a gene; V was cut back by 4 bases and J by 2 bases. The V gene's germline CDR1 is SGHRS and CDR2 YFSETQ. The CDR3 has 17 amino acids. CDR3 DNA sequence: TGCGCCAGCAGCACTGGACTAGCGGGGTTTTTCACAGATACGCAGTATTTT. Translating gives CASSTGLAGFFTDTQYF.

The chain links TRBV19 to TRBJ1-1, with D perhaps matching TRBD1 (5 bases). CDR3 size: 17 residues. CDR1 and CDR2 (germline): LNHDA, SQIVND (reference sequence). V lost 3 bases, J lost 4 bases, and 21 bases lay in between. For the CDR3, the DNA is TGTGCCAGTAGTATTCCCAGGGCTCGAGGTTCGGGCACTGAAGCTTTCTTT. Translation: CASSIPRARGSGTEAFF.

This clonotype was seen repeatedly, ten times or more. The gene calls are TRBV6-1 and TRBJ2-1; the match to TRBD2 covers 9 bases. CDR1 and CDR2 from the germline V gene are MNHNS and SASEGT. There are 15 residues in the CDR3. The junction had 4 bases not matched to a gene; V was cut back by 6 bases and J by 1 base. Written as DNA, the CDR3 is TGTGCCAGCAGCCCCAGCGGGAGGTCCTACAATGAGCAGTTCTTC. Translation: CASSPSGRSYNEQFF.

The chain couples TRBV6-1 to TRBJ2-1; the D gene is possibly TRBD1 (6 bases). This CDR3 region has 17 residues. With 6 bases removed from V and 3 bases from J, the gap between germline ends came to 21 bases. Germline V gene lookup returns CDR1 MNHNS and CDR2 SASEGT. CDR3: CASSRDRTRVRYNEQFF. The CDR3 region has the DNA TGTGCCAGCAGCCGAGACAGGACAAGGGTCCGCTACAATGAGCAGTTCTTC.

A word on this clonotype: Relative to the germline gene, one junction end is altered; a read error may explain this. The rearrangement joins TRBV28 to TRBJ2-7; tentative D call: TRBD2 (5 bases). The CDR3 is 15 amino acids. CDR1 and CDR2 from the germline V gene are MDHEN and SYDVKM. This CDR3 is CATSYPARGMDEQYF. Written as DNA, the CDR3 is TGTGCCACCAGTTACCCGGCCAGAGGGATGGACGAGCAGTACTTC.

CDR3 protein: CASGPFWGGRAEAFF. The CDR3 DNA is TGTGCCAGCGGACCATTCTGGGGGGGAAGGGCTGAAGCTTTCTTT. This chain connects TRBV28 to TRBJ1-1; possible D gene TRBD1, 5 bases. Per germline, CDR1 MDHEN and CDR2 SYDVKM. CDR3 length: 15 residues. Trimming removed 8 bases from V and 6 bases from J, with 22 bases in between.

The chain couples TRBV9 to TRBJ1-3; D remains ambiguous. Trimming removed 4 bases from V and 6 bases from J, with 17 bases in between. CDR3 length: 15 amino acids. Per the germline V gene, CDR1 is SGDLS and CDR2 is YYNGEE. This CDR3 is CASSPTTTRENTIYF. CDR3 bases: TGTGCCAGCAGCCCTACGACCACTAGAGAAAACACCATATATTTT.

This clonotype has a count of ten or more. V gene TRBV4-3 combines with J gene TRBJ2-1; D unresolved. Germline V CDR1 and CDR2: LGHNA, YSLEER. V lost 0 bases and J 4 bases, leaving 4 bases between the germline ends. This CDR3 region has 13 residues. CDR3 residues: CASSQDWYNEQFF. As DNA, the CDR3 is TGCGCCAGCAGCCAAGACTGGTACAATGAGCAGTTCTTC.

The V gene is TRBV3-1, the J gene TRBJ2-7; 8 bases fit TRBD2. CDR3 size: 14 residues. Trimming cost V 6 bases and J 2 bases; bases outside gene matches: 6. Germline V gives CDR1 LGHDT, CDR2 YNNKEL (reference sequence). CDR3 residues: CASRSSGRTYEQYF. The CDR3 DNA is TGTGCCAGCAGGTCTAGCGGGCGAACCTACGAGCAGTACTTC.

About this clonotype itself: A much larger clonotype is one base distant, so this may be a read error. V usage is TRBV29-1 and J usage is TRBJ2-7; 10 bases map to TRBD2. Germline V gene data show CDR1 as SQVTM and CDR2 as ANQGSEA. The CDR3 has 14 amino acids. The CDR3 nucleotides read TGCAGCGTTGAAGCTAGCGGGAGCTCCTACGAGGAGTACTTC. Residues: CSVEASGSSYEEYF.

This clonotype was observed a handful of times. CDR3 residues: CASSALRTGTVNTEAFF. CDR3 DNA sequence: TGTGCCAGCAGTGCTCTTAGGACAGGGACTGTGAACACTGAAGCTTTCTTT. The J gene is TRBJ1-1, the V gene TRBV25-1; 8 bases agree with TRBD1. The junction had 10 bases not matched to a gene; V was cut back by 4 bases and J by 0 bases. The CDR3 is 17 amino acids. Germline CDR1 reads MGHDK; CDR2 reads SYGVNS. The full variable domain, its missing parts supplied by reference TRBV25-1 and TRBJ1-1, is EADIYQTPRYLVIGTGKKITLECSQTMGHDKMYWYQQDPGMELHLIHYSYGVNSTEKGDLSSESTVSRIRTEHFPLTLESARPSHTSQYLCASSALRTGTVNTEAFFGQGTRLTVV.

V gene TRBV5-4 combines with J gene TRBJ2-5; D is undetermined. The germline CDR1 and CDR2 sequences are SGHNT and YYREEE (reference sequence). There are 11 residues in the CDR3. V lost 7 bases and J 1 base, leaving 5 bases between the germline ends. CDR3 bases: TGTGCCAGCGGGTTCCAAGAGACCCAGTACTTC. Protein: CASGFQETQYF.

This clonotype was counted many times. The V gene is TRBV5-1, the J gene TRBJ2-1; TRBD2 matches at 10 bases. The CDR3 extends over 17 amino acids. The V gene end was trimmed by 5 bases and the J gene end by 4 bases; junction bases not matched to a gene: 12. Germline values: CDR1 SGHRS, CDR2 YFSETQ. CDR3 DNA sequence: TGCGCCAGCAGTTCTATCCTAGCGGGGGCCGGATACAATGAGCAGTTCTTC. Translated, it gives CASSSILAGAGYNEQFF.

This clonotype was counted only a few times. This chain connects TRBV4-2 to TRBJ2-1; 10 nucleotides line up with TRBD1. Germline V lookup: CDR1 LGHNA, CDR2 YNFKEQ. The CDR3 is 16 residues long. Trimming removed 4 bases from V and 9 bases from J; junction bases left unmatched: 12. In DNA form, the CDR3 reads TGTGCCAGCAGCCCCTTCGTCGGGACAGGGGCTGCTGAGCAGTTCTTC. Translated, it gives CASSPFVGTGAAEQFF.

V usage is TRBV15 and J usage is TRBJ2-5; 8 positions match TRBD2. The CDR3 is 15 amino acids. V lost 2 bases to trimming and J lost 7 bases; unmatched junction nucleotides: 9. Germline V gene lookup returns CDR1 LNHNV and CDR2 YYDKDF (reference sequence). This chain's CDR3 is CATSRPAGEVGTQYF. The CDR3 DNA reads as TGTGCCACCAGCAGACCAGCGGGAGAGGTTGGGACCCAGTACTTC.

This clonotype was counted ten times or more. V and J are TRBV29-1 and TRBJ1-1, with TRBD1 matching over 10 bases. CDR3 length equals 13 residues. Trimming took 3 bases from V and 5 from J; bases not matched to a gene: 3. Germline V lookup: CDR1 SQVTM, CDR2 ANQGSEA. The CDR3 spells CSVEDRGVTEAFF. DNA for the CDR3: TGCAGCGTTGAGGACAGGGGGGTGACTGAAGCTTTCTTT.

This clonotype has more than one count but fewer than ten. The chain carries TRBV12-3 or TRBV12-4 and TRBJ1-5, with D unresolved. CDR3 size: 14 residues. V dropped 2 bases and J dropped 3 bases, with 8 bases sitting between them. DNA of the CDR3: TGTGCCAGCAGTTTACGGACGGTCAATCAGCCCCAGCATTTT. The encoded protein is CASSLRTVNQPQHF.

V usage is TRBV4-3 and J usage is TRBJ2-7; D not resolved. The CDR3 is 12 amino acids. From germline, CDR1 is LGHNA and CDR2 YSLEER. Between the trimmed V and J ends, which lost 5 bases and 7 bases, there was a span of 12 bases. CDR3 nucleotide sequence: TGCGCCAGCAGCTCAAAGGGTTTTGAGCAGTACTTC. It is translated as CASSSKGFEQYF.